This TCR beta chain originates from a study of blood T cells in healthy people across ages. Points on this clonotype: Its antigen is unknown.

There were at least 6 micrograms of total RNA extracted from every sample. The study, taken as a whole, reports: A conclusive naive versus antigen-experienced comparison was prevented by the unsorted PBMCs. Older age coincided with a roughly linear decline in TCR beta diversity per million T cells. A strong correlation was seen between TCR beta diversity and naive T cell percentage.

Primed by a sample-barcoded 5' primer and a J-beta primer mix, a second PCR proceeded for 7 to 11 cycles. Via MiXCR, TCRdb re-called the 5' RACE reads, giving one row per CDR3 protein. The sample contains about 770,000 distinct CDR3 sequences, approximately 48% of which appear only once. Sequencing was performed on blood. The receptor comes from a man in his sixties in good health.

DNA of the CDR3: TGCAATGCCCTAAGGAGGCCCCCGCGAGGCTACACCTTC. It encodes CNALRRPPRGYTF. This sequence joins TRBV20-1 and TRBJ1-2, with D uncertain. CDR1 and CDR2 from the germline V gene are DFQATT and SNEGSKA (reference sequence). CDR3 length: 13 residues.